Listed here are 24 T cell receptor beta chains from one sample, sequenced in a study of shared clonotypes between healthy human individuals. The repertoire was sequenced with immunoSEQ multiplex PCR; TCRdb's copy has only in-frame clones and lacks some. The sample has about 2.2 million clones; 93% are singletons. CD45RO-negative cells were positively selected for CCR7, leaving out terminally differentiated effector memory CD45RA+ cells. The sample comprised naive CD8+ T cells from PBMCs. These receptor sequences come from a man aged 18 to 30 in good health. Some clones in this sample may be carry-over from other donors' samples.

The chain employs TRBV21-1 and TRBJ2-6; TRBD2, the table's D call, was not compared with the DNA. TRBV21-1 is a documented pseudogene. The CDR3 is 13 amino acids. The CDR3 sequence: CASRGVGANVLTF. DNA for the CDR3: TGTGCCAGCCGAGGCGTTGGGGCCAACGTCCTGACTTTC.

CDR3 protein: CASSLWLAGVNNEQFF. As DNA, the CDR3 is TGCGCCAGCAGCTTGTGGCTAGCGGGAGTGAACAATGAGCAGTTCTTC. This chain links TRBV5-1 with TRBJ2-1; 10 bases align to TRBD2. The germline V gene encodes CDR1 SGHRS and CDR2 YFSETQ. J was trimmed by 5 bases and V by 1 base; bases with no gene match: 6. The CDR3 loop spans 16 amino acids.

As for this clone: The same CDR3 is also encoded by other DNA sequences in this sample. This sequence joins TRBV5-1 and TRBJ1-1, with D unclear. The CDR3 is made up of 14 amino acids. V lost 3 bases, J lost 2 bases, and 11 bases lay in between. Germline V lookup: CDR1 SGHRS, CDR2 YFSETQ. Here the CDR3 reads CASSSGRSNTEAFF. DNA of the CDR3: TGCGCCAGCAGCTCAGGACGGAGCAACACTGAAGCTTTCTTT. The full variable domain, in which reference TRBV5-1 and TRBJ1-1 provide the parts outside the CDR3, is KAGVTQTPRYLIKTRGQQVTLSCSPISGHRSVSWYQQTPGQGLQFLFEYFSETQRNKGNFPGRFSGRQFSNSRSEMNVSTLELGDSALYLCASSSGRSNTEAFFGQGTRLTVV.

The rearrangement uses TRBV12-5 and TRBJ2-1; D is undetermined. The CDR3 runs to 12 residues. V was cut by 5 bases and J by 8 bases, with 10 bases left in between. Looked up from germline, CDR1 is LGHNT and CDR2 is FRNRAP. CDR3 region: CASGPEVDEQFF. The CDR3 DNA follows: TGTGCTAGTGGTCCTGAAGTGGATGAGCAGTTCTTC.

This chain joins TRBV4-2 and TRBJ2-4, with D possibly matching TRBD1 (6 bases). The CDR3 covers 18 residues. In germline, CDR1 is LGHNA, CDR2 YNFKEQ. V lost 1 base to trimming and J lost 3 bases, with 19 bases between them. The CDR3 sequence is CASSQVVWTEEGKNIQYF. The CDR3 DNA sequence: TGTGCCAGCAGCCAAGTGGTCTGGACAGAGGAAGGCAAAAACATTCAGTACTTC.

This clone was seen just once. The chain has TRBV19 and TRBJ1-4; unclear D gene. The V end was cut by 3 bases, the J end by 3 bases, with 14 bases between. Germline CDR1 LNHDA, CDR2 SQIVND (reference sequence). The CDR3 sequence is 16 residues long. This CDR3 reads CASSILWEEPNEKLFF. CDR3 nucleotides: TGTGCCAGTAGTATTTTATGGGAAGAACCTAATGAAAAACTGTTTTTT.

This clone was recorded only once. Other DNA sequences in this sample translate to the same CDR3. The J gene is TRBJ2-7, the V gene TRBV5-6, with D perhaps matching TRBD2 (5 bases). This CDR3 has 13 amino acids. Deletions cut 0 bases from V and 4 bases from J, with 8 bases between. Germline V gene data show CDR1 as SGHDT and CDR2 as YYEEEE. Written as DNA, the CDR3 is TGTGCCAGCAGCTTGGATTCGGGGTACGAGCAGTACTTC. Residues: CASSLDSGYEQYF.

The chain recombines TRBV6-1 with TRBJ1-2, with a weak D call TRBD1 (5 bases). V gave up 6 bases and J gave up 5 bases, with 16 bases separating them. Germline-derived CDR1 and CDR2 are MNHNS and SASEGT. This CDR3 comprises 14 residues. CDR3 protein: CASSPLGEGYGYTF. CDR3 coding DNA: TGTGCCAGCAGCCCACTAGGGGAGGGGTATGGCTACACCTTC.

This sequence joins TRBV6-5 and TRBJ2-7; D unresolved. V was trimmed by 2 bases and J by 4 bases, leaving 12 bases between them. CDR3 length: 14 amino acids. The V gene's germline CDR1 is MNHEY and CDR2 SVGAGI. The CDR3 is CASSYVGTDYEQYF. The CDR3 nucleotides read TGTGCCAGCAGTTACGTCGGCACCGATTACGAGCAGTACTTC.

The genes are TRBV18 and TRBJ2-2, with 12 bases that match TRBD1. The germline CDR1 and CDR2 sequences are KGHSH and LQKENI. The V segment lost 0 bases and the J segment 3 bases; nucleotides outside the gene matches: 5. The CDR3 runs 18 residues. The CDR3 DNA reads TGTGCCAGCTCACCACCGCGGGACAGGGGGCCGGACACCGGGGAGCTGTTTTTT. The encoded protein is CASSPPRDRGPDTGELFF. The full variable domain, in which reference TRBV18 and TRBJ2-2 provide the parts outside the CDR3, is NAGVMQNPRHLVRRRGQEARLRCSPMKGHSHVYWYRQLPEEGLKFMVYLQKENIIDESGMPKERFSAEFPKEGPSILRIQQVVRGDSAAYFCASSPPRDRGPDTGELFFGEGSRLTVL.

The genes are TRBV7-9 and TRBJ1-1, with 7 bases that match TRBD1. The V and J ends lost 5 bases and 7 bases, in that order; junction bases with no gene match: 4. This CDR3 comprises 12 residues. The V gene's germline CDR1 is SEHNR and CDR2 FQNEAQ (reference sequence). Written as DNA, the CDR3 is TGTGCCAGCAGCGTATACAGGGGTGAAGCTTTCTTT. It yields the protein CASSVYRGEAFF.

This clone was picked up one time. The rearrangement links TRBV4-3 to TRBJ2-3; D gene ambiguous. The V end lost 1 base, the J end lost 4 bases, and 9 bases lay between the germline ends. Per the germline V gene, CDR1 is LGHNA and CDR2 is YSLEER. The CDR3 runs 14 residues. The CDR3 loop reads CASSQVLSSDTQYF. DNA of the CDR3: TGCGCCAGCAGCCAAGTGTTGAGTTCAGATACGCAGTATTTT.

This chain uses TRBV29-1 with TRBJ2-5, with a weak D call TRBD1 (6 bases). The CDR3 has 13 residues. Germline-derived CDR1 and CDR2 are SQVTM and ANQGSEA. V dropped 7 bases and J dropped 6 bases, with 18 bases sitting between them. The CDR3, as DNA: TGCAGCGCCCAAGGGACATTGAAGAAGACCCAGTACTTC. Protein sequence: CSAQGTLKKTQYF.

This chain links TRBV11-2 with TRBJ1-2; TRBD1 might be the D (6 bases). Trimming cost V 5 bases and J 0 bases, with 13 bases left between them. Germline V gene lookup returns CDR1 SGHAT and CDR2 FQNNGV. CDR3 length equals 15 residues. The CDR3 DNA follows: TGTGCCAGCAGCCCGGGGGGGCCTGCTAACTATGGCTACACCTTC. This translates into CASSPGGPANYGYTF.

The chain employs TRBV19 and TRBJ1-1; a weak D match, TRBD1 (5 bases). The CDR3 extends over 16 amino acids. V lost 5 bases, J lost 2 bases, and 18 bases lay in between. In germline, CDR1 is LNHDA, CDR2 SQIVND (reference sequence). The CDR3 DNA sequence: TGTGCCAGTAGTCCATCCCTAAGGGGCGGAAACACTGAAGCTTTCTTT. This translates into CASSPSLRGGNTEAFF.

The genes are TRBV9 and TRBJ2-7; 8 bases are a match to TRBD2. Unmatched junction bases numbered 9, after V lost 4 bases and J lost 3 bases. Germline V CDR1 and CDR2: SGDLS, YYNGEE. The CDR3 is 15 amino acids. CDR3 sequence (DNA): TGTGCCAGCAGCCCGACCCCAGCGGGAGACTACGAGCAGTACTTC. Its protein is CASSPTPAGDYEQYF.

This clone was detected only once. The chain is built from TRBV19 and TRBJ2-3, with D tentatively TRBD2 (6 bases). CDR3 size: 13 residues. Trimming took 3 bases from V and 5 from J, leaving 9 bases between them. Germline V gene lookup returns CDR1 LNHDA and CDR2 SQIVND (reference sequence). CDR3 DNA: TGTGCCAGTAGTATGTGGGGACTAGATACGCAGTATTTT. Its protein is CASSMWGLDTQYF.

Note on this clone: Within the sample, other DNA sequences also encode this same CDR3. V and J are TRBV9 and TRBJ1-4; the D gene is possibly TRBD1 (6 bases). The CDR3 is made up of 14 amino acids. V lost 1 base and J 7 bases, leaving 11 bases between the germline ends. Germline-derived CDR1 and CDR2 are SGDLS and YYNGEE. DNA of the CDR3: TGTGCCAGCAGCGTAACAGGGTCGGGTGAAAAACTGTTTTTT. The encoded protein is CASSVTGSGEKLFF.

V and J are TRBV2 and TRBJ1-5; D is perhaps TRBD1 (5 bases). CDR1 and CDR2 (germline): SNHLY, FYNNEI. This CDR3 is 17 amino acids long. V was cut by 3 bases and J by 0 bases, with 15 bases left in between. CDR3 loop: CASSDSGHSLSNQPQHF. The CDR3 nucleotides are TGTGCCAGCAGTGATTCAGGGCACTCCCTTAGCAATCAGCCCCAGCATTTT. Full variable domain (outside the CDR3, taken from reference TRBV2 and TRBJ1-5): EPEVTQTPSHQVTQMGQEVILRCVPISNHLYFYWYRQILGQKVEFLVSFYNNEISEKSEIFDDQFSVERPDGSNFTLKIRSTKLEDSAMYFCASSDSGHSLSNQPQHFGDGTRLSIL.

V gene TRBV27 combines with J gene TRBJ2-1; TRBD1 agrees at 8 bases. J lost 3 bases, V lost 7 bases, and 2 bases had no gene match. This CDR3 comprises 13 residues. Germline V gene sequence: CDR1 MNHEY, CDR2 SMNVEV (reference sequence). The CDR3 DNA reads as TGTGCCAGCACTGACAGGGGCTACAATGAGCAGTTCTTC. This translates into CASTDRGYNEQFF.

The V call is TRBV19, the J call TRBJ2-1, with 7 nucleotides matching TRBD2. V shed 4 bases and J 0 bases; nucleotides not matched to a gene: 15. From germline, CDR1 is LNHDA and CDR2 SQIVND (reference sequence). The CDR3 extends over 19 amino acids. The CDR3 nucleotides read TGTGCCAGTAGTACCCCCACGGCGGGAGTGGGGTTCTCCTACAATGAGCAGTTCTTC. Amino acid sequence: CASSTPTAGVGFSYNEQFF. The whole variable domain, filled in from reference TRBV19 and TRBJ2-1, reads DGGITQSPKYLFRKEGQNVTLSCEQNLNHDAMYWYRQDPGQGLRLIYYSQIVNDFQKGDIAEGYSVSREKKESFPLTVTSAQKNPTAFYLCASSTPTAGVGFSYNEQFFGPGTRLTVL.

The V and J genes are TRBV28 and TRBJ1-5; unclear D gene. The CDR3 spans 15 residues. Per germline, CDR1 MDHEN and CDR2 SYDVKM. V was cut by 2 bases and J by 5 bases, with 13 bases left in between. The CDR3 loop is CASSLEARADQPQHF. The CDR3 DNA reads as TGTGCCAGCAGTTTAGAGGCAAGGGCGGATCAGCCCCAGCATTTT.

The chain is built from TRBV5-6 and TRBJ2-4; maybe TRBD1 (6 bases). The CDR3 consists of 16 residues. Trimming pared 2 bases from V and 0 bases from J, leaving 12 bases between. Germline V gives CDR1 SGHDT, CDR2 YYEEEE. This CDR3 reads CASSFGQPIAKNIQYF. DNA for the CDR3: TGTGCCAGCAGCTTCGGACAGCCGATAGCCAAAAACATTCAGTACTTC.

The CDR3 sequence: CASSAKPGQGYGYTF. The CDR3 nucleotides read TGCGCCAGCAGCGCCAAGCCGGGACAGGGCTATGGCTACACCTTC. The V gene is TRBV5-1, the J gene TRBJ1-2; 9 nucleotides line up with TRBD1. The J segment lost 4 bases and the V segment lost 4 bases, leaving 8 bases of the junction unmatched. The CDR3 runs to 15 residues. Looked up from germline, CDR1 is SGHRS and CDR2 is YFSETQ.